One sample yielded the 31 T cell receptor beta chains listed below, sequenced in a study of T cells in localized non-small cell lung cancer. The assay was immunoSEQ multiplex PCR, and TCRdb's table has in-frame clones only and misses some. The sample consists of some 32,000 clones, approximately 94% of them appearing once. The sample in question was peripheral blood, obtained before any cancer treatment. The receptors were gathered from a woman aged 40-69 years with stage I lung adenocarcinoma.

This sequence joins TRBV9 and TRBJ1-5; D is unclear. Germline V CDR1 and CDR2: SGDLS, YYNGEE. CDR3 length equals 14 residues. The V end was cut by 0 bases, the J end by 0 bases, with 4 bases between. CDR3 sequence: CASSVGGSNQPQHF. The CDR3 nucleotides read TGTGCCAGCAGCGTAGGGGGTAGCAATCAGCCCCAGCATTTT.

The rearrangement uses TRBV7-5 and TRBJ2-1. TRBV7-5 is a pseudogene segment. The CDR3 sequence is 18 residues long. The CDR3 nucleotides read TGTGCCAGAAGCCCCCTTAGCCGAAGGGATGGATCATACAATGAGCAGTTCTTC. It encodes CARSPLSRRDGSYNEQFF.

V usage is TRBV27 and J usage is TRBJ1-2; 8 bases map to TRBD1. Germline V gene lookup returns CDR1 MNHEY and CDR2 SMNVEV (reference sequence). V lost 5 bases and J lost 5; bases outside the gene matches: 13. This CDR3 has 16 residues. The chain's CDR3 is CASSLRPGQATYGYTF. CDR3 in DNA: TGTGCCAGCAGTCTAAGGCCGGGACAGGCGACTTATGGCTACACCTTC.

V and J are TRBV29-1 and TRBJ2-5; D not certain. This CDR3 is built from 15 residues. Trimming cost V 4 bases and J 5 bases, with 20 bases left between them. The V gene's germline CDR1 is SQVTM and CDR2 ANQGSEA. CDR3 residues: CSVVRWGTPAETQYF. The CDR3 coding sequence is TGCAGCGTTGTTCGATGGGGTACCCCCGCGGAGACCCAGTACTTC.

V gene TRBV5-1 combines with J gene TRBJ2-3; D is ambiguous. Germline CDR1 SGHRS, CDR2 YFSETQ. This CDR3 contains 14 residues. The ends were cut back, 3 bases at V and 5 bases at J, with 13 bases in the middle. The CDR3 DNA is TGCGCCAGCAGCTCACCTCTATCGCGAGATACGCAGTATTTT. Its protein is CASSSPLSRDTQYF.

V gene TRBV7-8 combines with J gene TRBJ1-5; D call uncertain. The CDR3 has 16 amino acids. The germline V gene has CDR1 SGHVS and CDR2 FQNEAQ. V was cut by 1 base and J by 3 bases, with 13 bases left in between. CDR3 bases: TGTGCCAGCAGCTTAGGCCAGCTGATAGCCAATCAGCCCCAGCATTTT. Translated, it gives CASSLGQLIANQPQHF.

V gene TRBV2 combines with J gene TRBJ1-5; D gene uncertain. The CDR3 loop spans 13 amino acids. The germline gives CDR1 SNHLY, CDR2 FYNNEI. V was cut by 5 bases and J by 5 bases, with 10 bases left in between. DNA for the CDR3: TGTGCCAGCAGTCTCTGGGCTCATCAGCCCCAGCATTTT. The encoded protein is CASSLWAHQPQHF.

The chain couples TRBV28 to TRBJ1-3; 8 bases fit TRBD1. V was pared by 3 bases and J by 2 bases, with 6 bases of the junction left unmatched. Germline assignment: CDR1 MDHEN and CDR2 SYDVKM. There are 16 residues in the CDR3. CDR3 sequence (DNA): TGTGCCAGCAGTTTCTTGGACAGGGCGACTGGAAACACCATATATTTT. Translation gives CASSFLDRATGNTIYF. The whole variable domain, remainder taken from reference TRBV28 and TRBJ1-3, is DVKVTQSSRYLVKRTGEKVFLECVQDMDHENMFWYRQDPGLGLRLIYFSYDVKMKEKGDIPEGYSVSREKKERFSLILESASTNQTSMYLCASSFLDRATGNTIYFGEGSWLTVV.

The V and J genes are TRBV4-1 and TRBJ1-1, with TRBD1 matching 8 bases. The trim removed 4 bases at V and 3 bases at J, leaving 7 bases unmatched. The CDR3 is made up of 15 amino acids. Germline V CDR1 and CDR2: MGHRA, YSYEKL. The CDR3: CASSLGQGRDTEAFF. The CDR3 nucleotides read TGCGCCAGCAGCCTCGGACAGGGACGGGACACTGAAGCTTTCTTT.

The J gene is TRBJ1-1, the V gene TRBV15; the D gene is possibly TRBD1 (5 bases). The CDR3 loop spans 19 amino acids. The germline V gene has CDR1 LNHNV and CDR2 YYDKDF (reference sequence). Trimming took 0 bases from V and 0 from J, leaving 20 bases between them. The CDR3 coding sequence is TGTGCCACCAGCAGAGATCCAGGGCACACCCAATACTTGAACACTGAAGCTTTCTTT. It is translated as CATSRDPGHTQYLNTEAFF.

In nucleotides, the CDR3 is TGTGCCAGCAACGACCTCACAGGGTTTGGCGACACAGATACGCAGTATTTT. Amino acid sequence: CASNDLTGFGDTDTQYF. V and J are TRBV5-4 and TRBJ2-3; D is possibly TRBD1 (6 bases). From germline, CDR1 is SGHNT and CDR2 YYREEE (reference sequence). V dropped 6 bases and J dropped 2 bases, with 22 bases sitting between them. The CDR3 loop spans 17 amino acids.

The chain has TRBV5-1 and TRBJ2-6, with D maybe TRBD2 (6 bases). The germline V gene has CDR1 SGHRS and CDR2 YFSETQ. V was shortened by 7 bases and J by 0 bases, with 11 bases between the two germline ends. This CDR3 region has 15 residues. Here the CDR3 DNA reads TGCGCCAGCGCAGCGGGCCCCTCTGGGGCCAACGTCCTGACTTTC. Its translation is CASAAGPSGANVLTF.

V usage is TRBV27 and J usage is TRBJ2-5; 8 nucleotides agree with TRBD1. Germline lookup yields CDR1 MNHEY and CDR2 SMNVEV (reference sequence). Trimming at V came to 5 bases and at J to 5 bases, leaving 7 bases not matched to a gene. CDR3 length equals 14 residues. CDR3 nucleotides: TGTGCCAGCAGTCCGTGGACAGGGCGGGAGACCCAGTACTTC. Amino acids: CASSPWTGRETQYF.

The CDR3 region has the DNA TGTGCCAGCAACTCACTAGCGAGCTCCTACGAGCAGTACTTC. Protein sequence: CASNSLASSYEQYF. This chain uses TRBV2 with TRBJ2-7; 7 nucleotides match TRBD2. With V trimmed by 7 bases and J by 0 bases, 6 bases remained unmatched. Per germline, CDR1 SNHLY and CDR2 FYNNEI. CDR3 size: 14 residues.

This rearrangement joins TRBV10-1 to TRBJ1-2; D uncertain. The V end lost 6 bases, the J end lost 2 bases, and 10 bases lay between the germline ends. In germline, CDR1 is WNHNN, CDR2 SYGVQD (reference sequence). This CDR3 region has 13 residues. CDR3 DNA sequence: TGCGCCAGCAGCAAGGACTTCAACTATGGCTACACCTTC. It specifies CASSKDFNYGYTF.

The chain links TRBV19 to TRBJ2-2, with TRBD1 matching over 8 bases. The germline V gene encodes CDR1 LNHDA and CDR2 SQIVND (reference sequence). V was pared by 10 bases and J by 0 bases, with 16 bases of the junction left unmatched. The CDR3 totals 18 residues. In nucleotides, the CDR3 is TGTGCCACCCGATTCGGGACAGGTCAAAGGGCGAACACCGGGGAGCTGTTTTTT. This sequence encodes CATRFGTGQRANTGELFF.

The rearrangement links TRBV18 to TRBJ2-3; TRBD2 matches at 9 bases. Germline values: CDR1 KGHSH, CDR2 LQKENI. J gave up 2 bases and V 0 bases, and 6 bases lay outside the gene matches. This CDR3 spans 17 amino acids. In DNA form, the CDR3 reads TGTGCCAGCTCACCACCCTATGGCGGGGGGGCCACAGATACGCAGTATTTT. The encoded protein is CASSPPYGGGATDTQYF.

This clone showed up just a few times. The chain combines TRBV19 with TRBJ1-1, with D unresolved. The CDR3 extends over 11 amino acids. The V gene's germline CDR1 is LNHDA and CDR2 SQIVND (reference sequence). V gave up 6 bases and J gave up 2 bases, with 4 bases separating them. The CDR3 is CASRTNTEAFF. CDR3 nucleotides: TGTGCCAGTAGGACCAACACTGAAGCTTTCTTT. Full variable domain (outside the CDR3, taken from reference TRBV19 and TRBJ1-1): DGGITQSPKYLFRKEGQNVTLSCEQNLNHDAMYWYRQDPGQGLRLIYYSQIVNDFQKGDIAEGYSVSREKKESFPLTVTSAQKNPTAFYLCASRTNTEAFFGQGTRLTVV.

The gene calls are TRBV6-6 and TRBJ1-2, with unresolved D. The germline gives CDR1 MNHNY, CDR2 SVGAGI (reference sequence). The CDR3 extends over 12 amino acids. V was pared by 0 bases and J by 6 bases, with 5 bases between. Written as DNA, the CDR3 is TGTGCCAGCAGTTACTCGCGGGATGGCTACACCTTC. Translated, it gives CASSYSRDGYTF.

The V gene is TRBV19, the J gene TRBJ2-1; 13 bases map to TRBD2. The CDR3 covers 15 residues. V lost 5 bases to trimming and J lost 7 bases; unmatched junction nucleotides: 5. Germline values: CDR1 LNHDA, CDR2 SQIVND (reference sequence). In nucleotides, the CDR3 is TGTGCCAGTAGTGTACTAGCGGGAGGGATAAATGAGCAGTTCTTC. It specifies CASSVLAGGINEQFF.

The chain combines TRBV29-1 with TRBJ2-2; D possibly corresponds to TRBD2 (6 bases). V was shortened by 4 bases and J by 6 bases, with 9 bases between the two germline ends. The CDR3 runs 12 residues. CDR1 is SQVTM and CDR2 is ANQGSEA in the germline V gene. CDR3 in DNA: TGCAGCGTTGGGGGGGTCTCCGGGGAGCTGTTTTTT. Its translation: CSVGGVSGELFF.

CDR3 sequence (DNA): TGTGCCAGTAGTGAGGCAGGGAAAAATGAAAAACTGTTTTTT. Its protein product is CASSEAGKNEKLFF. The J gene is TRBJ1-4, the V gene TRBV19; possible D gene TRBD1, 5 bases. The ends were cut back, 5 bases at V and 5 bases at J, with 12 bases in the middle. The germline gives CDR1 LNHDA, CDR2 SQIVND (reference sequence). The CDR3 is 14 residues long.

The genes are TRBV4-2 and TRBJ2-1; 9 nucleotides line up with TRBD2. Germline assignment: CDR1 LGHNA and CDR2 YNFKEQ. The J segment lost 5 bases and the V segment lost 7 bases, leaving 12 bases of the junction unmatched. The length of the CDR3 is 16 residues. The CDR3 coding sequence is TGTGCCAGCACTCCAACCATAGCGGGAGAACACAATGAGCAGTTCTTC. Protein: CASTPTIAGEHNEQFF.

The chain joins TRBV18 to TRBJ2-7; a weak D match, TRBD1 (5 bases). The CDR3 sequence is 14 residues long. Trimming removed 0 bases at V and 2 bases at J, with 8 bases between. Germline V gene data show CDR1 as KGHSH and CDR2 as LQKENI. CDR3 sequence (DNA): TGTGCCAGCTCACCACCAGGGGTTCCCTACGAGCAGTACTTC. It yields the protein CASSPPGVPYEQYF.

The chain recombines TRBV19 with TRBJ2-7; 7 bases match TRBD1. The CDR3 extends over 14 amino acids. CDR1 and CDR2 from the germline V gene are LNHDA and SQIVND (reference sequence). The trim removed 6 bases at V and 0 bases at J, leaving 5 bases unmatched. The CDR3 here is CASSGTVYSYEQYF. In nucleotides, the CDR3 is TGTGCCAGTAGCGGGACAGTCTACTCCTACGAGCAGTACTTC.

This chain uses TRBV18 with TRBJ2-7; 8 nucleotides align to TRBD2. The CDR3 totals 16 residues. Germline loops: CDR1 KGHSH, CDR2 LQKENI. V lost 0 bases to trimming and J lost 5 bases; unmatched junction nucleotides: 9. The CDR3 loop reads CASSPPTGLVNNEQYF. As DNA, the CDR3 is TGTGCCAGCTCACCACCAACGGGACTAGTCAATAACGAGCAGTACTTC.

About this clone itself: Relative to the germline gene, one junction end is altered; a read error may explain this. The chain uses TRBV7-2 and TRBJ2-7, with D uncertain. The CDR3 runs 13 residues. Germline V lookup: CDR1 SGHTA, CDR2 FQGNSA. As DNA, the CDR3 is TGTGCCAGCAGCTTAAGTTGGACGCTTCCTCCGAACTTC. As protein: CASSLSWTLPPNF.

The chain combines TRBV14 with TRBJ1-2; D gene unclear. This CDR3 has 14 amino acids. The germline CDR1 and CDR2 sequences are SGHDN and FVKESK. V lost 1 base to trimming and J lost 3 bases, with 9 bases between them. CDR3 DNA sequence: TGTGCCAGCAGCCAAGGCGCCATATACTATGGCTACACCTTC. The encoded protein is CASSQGAIYYGYTF.

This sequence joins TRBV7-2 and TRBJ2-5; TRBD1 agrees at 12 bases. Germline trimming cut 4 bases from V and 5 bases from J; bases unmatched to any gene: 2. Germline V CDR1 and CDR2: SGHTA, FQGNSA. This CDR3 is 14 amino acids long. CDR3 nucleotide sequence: TGTGCCAGCAGCTCCGGGACAGGGGGCGAGACCCAGTACTTC. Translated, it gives CASSSGTGGETQYF.

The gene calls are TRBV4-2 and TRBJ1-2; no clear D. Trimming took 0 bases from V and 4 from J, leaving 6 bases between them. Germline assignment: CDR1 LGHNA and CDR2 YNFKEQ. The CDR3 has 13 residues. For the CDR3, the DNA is TGTGCCAGCAGCCAAGAGGCCAGCTATGGCTACACCTTC. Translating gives CASSQEASYGYTF.

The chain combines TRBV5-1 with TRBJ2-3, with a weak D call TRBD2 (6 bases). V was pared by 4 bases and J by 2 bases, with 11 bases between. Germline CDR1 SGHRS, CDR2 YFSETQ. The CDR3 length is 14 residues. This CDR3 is CASSLWGLTDTQYF. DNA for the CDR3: TGCGCCAGCAGCCTGTGGGGACTCACAGATACGCAGTATTTT.